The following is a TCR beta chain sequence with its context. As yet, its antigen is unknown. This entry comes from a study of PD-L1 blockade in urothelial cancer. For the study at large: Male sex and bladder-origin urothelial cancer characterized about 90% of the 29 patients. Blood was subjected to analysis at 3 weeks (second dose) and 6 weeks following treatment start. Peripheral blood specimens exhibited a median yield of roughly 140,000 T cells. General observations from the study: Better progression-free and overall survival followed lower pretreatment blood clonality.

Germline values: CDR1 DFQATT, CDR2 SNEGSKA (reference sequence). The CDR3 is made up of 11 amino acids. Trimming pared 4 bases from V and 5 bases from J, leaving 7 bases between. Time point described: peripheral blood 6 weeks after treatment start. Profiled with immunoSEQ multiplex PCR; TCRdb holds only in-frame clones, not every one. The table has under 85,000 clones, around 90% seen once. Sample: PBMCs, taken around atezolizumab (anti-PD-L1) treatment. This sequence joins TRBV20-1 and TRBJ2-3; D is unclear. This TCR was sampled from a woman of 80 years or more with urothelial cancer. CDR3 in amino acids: CSAKPVDTQYF. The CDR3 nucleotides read TGCAGTGCTAAACCAGTAGATACGCAGTATTTT.